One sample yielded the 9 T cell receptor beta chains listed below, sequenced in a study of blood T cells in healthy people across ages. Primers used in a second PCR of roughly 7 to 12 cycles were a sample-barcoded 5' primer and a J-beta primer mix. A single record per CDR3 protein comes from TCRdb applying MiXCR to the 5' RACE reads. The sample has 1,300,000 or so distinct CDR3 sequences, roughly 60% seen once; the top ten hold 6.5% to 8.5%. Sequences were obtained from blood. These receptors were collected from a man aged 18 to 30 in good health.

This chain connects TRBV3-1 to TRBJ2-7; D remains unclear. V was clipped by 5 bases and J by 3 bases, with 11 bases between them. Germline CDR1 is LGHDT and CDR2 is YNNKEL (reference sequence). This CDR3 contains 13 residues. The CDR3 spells CASSVSRSYEQYF. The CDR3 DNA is TGTGCCAGCAGCGTTAGCAGGAGCTACGAGCAGTACTTC.

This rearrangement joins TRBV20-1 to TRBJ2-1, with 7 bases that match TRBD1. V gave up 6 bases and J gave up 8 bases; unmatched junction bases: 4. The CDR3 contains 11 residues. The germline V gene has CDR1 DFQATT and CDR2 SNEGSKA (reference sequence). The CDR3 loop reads CSARQGYEQFF. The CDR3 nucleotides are TGCAGTGCCAGACAGGGCTATGAGCAGTTCTTC.

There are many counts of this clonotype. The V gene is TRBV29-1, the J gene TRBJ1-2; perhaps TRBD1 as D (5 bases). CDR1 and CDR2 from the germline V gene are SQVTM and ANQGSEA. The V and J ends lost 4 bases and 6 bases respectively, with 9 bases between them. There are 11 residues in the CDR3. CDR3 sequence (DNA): TGCAGCGTTGGAGGGGAGGATGGCTACACCTTC. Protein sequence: CSVGGEDGYTF.

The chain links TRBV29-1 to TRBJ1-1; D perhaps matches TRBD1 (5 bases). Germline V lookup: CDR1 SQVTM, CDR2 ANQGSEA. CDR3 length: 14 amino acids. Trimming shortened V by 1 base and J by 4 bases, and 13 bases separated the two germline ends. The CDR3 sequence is CSVEGLQGITEAFF. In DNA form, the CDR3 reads TGCAGCGTTGAAGGTCTGCAGGGAATCACTGAAGCTTTCTTT.

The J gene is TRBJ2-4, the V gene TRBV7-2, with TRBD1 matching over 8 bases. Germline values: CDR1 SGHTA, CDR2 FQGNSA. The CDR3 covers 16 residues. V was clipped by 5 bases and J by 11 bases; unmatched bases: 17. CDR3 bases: TGTGCCAGCAGCCCAGAGTTAGTGGGGACAGGAGGGGTTCAGTACTTC. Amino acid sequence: CASSPELVGTGGVQYF.

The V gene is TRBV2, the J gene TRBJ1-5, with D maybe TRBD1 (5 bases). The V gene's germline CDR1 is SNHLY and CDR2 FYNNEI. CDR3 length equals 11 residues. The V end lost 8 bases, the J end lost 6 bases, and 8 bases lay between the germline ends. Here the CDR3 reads CASRGGQPQHF. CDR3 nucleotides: TGTGCCAGCCGGGGGGGTCAGCCCCAGCATTTT.

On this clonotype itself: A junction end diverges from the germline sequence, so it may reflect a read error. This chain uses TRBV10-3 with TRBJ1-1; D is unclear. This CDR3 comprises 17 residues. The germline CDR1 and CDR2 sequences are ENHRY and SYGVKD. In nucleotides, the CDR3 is TGTGCCATCAGCGAGTCGGCGGCCGTGAAGACGAACACTGAAGCTTTCTTT. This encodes CAISESAAVKTNTEAFF.

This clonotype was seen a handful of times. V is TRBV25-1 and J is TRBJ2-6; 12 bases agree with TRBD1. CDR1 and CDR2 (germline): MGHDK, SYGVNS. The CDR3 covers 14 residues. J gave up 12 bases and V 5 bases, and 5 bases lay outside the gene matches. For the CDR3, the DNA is TGTGCCAGCAGTCTGGGACAGGGGGCTTCCGTCCTGACTTTC. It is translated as CASSLGQGASVLTF.

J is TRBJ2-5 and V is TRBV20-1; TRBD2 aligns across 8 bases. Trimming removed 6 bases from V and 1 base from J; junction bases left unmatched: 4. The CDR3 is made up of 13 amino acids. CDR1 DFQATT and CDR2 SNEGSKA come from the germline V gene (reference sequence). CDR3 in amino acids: CSASGLAQETQYF. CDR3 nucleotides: TGCAGTGCGAGCGGACTAGCCCAAGAGACCCAGTACTTC.